This TCR beta chain stems from a study of beta chain features in type 1 diabetes. Overall study findings and caveats: Cells that show high TCR expression could be over-represented by cDNA sequencing. At VDJ recombination sites, type 1 diabetes patients had fewer insertions and more deleted nucleotides.

Trimming left V 0 bases short and J 13 bases short, with 9 bases between. Germline CDR1 is SGHAT and CDR2 is FQNNGV. The length of the CDR3 is 11 residues. Isolated RNA was reverse transcribed in full, so expressed TCRB transcripts were sequenced. Profiling relied on immunoSEQ multiplex PCR, and the TCRdb table lists in-frame clones only, not all of them. The profile shows 350,000 to 400,000 clones, around 16% of them singletons. This clone was observed a few times. Its antigen is currently unknown. This receptor was identified in a woman younger than 30 in good health. The material sequenced was naive CD4+ T cells from blood. The rearrangement links TRBV11-2 to TRBJ2-5, with D perhaps TRBD2 (5 bases). The DNA for the CDR3 is TGTGCCAGCAGCTTAGATAGCGATTCGTACTTC. Amino acid sequence: CASSLDSDSYF.